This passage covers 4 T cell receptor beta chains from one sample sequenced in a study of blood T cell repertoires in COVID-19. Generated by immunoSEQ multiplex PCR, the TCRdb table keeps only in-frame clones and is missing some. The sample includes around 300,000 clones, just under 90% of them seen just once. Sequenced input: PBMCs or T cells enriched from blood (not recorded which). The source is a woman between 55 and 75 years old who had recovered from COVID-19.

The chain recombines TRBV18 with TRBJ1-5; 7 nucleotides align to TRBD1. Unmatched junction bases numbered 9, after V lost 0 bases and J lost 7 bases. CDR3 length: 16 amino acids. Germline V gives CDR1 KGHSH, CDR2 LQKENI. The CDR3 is CASSPPSETGMQPQHF. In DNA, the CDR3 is TGTGCCAGCTCACCACCCTCCGAGACAGGGATGCAGCCCCAGCATTTT.

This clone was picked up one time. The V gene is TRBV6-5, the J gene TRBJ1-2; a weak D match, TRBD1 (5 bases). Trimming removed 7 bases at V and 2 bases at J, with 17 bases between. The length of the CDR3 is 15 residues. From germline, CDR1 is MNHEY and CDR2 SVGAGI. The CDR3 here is CASTIRRDLNYGYTF. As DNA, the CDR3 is TGTGCCAGCACCATACGAAGGGACTTGAACTATGGCTACACCTTC.

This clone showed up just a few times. CDR3 protein: CASSGSVRATNEKLFF. The CDR3 DNA is TGTGCCAGCAGTGGATCGGTGAGAGCAACTAATGAAAAACTGTTTTTT. The genes are TRBV6-1 and TRBJ1-4, with no clear D. The CDR3 is 16 residues long. With 4 bases removed from V and 0 bases from J, the gap between germline ends came to 12 bases. Germline CDR1 is MNHNS and CDR2 is SASEGT.

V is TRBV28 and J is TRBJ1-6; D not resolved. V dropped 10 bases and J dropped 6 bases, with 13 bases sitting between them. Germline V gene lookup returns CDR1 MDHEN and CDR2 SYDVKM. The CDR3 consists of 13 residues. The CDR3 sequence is CATLRDFNSPLHF. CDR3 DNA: TGTGCCACCCTCCGGGATTTTAATTCACCCCTCCACTTT.